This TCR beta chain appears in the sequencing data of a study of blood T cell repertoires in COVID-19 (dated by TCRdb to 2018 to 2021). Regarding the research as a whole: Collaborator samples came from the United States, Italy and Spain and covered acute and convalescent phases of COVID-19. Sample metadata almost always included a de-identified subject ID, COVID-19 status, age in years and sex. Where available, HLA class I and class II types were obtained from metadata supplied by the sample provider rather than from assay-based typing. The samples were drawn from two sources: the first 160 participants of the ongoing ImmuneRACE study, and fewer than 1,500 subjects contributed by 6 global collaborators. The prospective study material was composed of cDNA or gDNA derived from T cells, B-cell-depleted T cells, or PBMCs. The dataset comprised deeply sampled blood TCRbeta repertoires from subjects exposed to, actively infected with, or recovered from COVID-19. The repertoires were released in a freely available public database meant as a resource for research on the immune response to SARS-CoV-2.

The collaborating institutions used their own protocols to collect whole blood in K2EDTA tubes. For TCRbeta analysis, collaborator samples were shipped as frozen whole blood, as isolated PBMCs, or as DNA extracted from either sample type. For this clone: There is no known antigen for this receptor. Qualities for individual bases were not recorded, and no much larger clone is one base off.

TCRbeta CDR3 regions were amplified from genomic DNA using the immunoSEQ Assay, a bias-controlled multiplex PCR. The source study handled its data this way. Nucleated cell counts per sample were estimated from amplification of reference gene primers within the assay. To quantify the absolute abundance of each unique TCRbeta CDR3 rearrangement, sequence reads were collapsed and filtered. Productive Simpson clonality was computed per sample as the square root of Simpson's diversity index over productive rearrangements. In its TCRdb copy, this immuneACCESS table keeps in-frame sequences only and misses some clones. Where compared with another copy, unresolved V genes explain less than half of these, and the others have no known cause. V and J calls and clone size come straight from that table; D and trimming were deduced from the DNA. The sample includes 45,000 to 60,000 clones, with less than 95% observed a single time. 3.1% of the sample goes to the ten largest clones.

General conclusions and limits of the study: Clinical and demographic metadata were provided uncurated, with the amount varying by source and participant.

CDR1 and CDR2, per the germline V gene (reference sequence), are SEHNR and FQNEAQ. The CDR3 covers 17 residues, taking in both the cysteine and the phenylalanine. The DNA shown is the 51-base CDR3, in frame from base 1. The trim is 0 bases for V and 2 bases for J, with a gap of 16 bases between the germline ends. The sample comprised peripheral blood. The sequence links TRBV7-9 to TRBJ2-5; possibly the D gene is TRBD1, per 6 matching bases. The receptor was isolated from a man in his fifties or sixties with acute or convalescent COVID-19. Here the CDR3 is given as CASSLAVVQGLQETQYF. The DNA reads TGTGCCAGCAGCTTAGCGGTGGTGCAGGGGCTACAAGAGACCCAGTACTTC.